This is a list of T cell receptor beta chains from one sample in a study of cytomegalovirus exposure and HLA in healthy donors. Repertoires were generated with immunoSEQ multiplex PCR, while TCRdb's copy carries only in-frame clones and drops some. Seen here are about 110,000 clones, 65% to 80% observed once, and the top ten hold about 6.8%. Sequences were obtained from PBMCs. Source of these receptors: a man aged 25-40 years in good health and CMV-seropositive. CDR3s leave out the opening cysteine and the closing phenylalanine or tryptophan. The order of the fields is CDR3 length, V gene, J gene, CDR3 protein.

>14|TRBV19|TRBJ1-5
ASSTRQGLGNQPQH
>12|TRBV27|TRBJ1-2
ASSFHGTNYGYT
>11|TRBV5-6|TRBJ1-1
ASSPGGNTEAF
>15|TRBV28|TRBJ1-5
ASTPSREWDLNQPQH
>10|TRBV7-9|TRBJ2-7
ASRTGSYEQY
>14|TRBV9|TRBJ2-3
ASSAFSGVSTDTQY
>11|TRBV28|TRBJ1-5
ASRGLSNQPQH
>12|TRBV4-1|TRBJ2-3
ASSPGTAVDTQY
>11|TRBV2|-
ASSEVHVYEQY
>13|TRBV5-1|TRBJ2-6
ASSPALGGTNVLT
>11|TRBV10-2|TRBJ1-2
ASTQGGDYGYT
>12|TRBV25-1|TRBJ1-3
ASSRGSAGNTIY
>11|TRBV27|TRBJ2-2
ASSLTSPGELF
>13|TRBV27|TRBJ2-3
ASSRGVLGTDTQY
>10|TRBV7-9|-
ASSKDSYEQY
>14|TRBV15|TRBJ2-5
ATSRDLAGSSGEQY
>14|TRBV11-2|TRBJ1-5
ASSSGTGGGNQPQH
>16|TRBV4-1|TRBJ2-6
ASSQEKGRYSGANVLT
>12|TRBV5-5|TRBJ2-7
ASAWGPGFYEQY
>12|TRBV11-2|TRBJ2-3
ASSLWTGTDTQY
>15|TRBV7-2|TRBJ2-7
ASSPRTGALILSEQY
>11|TRBV2|TRBJ1-2
AGKQVANYGYT
>13|TRBV6-5|TRBJ1-2
ASSYSYTGGSGYT
>11|TRBV19|TRBJ1-4
ASAGTFNEKLF
>14|TRBV5-5|TRBJ2-5
ASSNPGGNHQETQY
>12|TRBV30|TRBJ2-2
AWTRTGGTGELF
>14|TRBV5-1|TRBJ2-3
ASSTIAGSSTDTQY
>12|TRBV7-6|TRBJ2-7
ASSLGGPSYEQY
>12|TRBV5-4|TRBJ2-7
ASSYGQGAGEQY
>12|TRBV11-2|TRBJ2-5
ASSPRLGQETQY
>15|TRBV19|TRBJ2-7
ASSIFHGQGHITEQY
>7|TRBV7-6|TRBJ2-2
APEQGSP
>14|TRBV11-3|TRBJ2-5
ASSSRWLARQETQY
>18|TRBV5-1|TRBJ2-7
ASRRSPGLAGGRSSYEQY
>14|TRBV11-2|TRBJ2-7
ASRSIRGGPAYEQY
>14|TRBV11-3|TRBJ2-7
ASSPEWDTRSYEQY
>14|TRBV4-3|TRBJ2-5
ASSQLQRGGPETQY
>13|TRBV10-3|TRBJ1-1
AITDVRAGGTEAF
>12|TRBV7-9|TRBJ2-7
ASSWTGQDYEQY
>13|TRBV2|TRBJ2-7
ASSASGDRGYEQY
>13|TRBV7-8|TRBJ2-2
ASTPLTGNTGELF
>13|TRBV15|TRBJ2-1
ATSREGTAYNEQF
>14|TRBV5-1|TRBJ2-3
ASSLGAVMGTDTQY
>10|TRBV2|TRBJ1-6
ASSTDVSPLH
>13|TRBV7-9|TRBJ2-1
ASSLEDRGSDEQF
>14|TRBV5-4|TRBJ2-1
ASSLGGGKGYNEQF
>14|TRBV23-1|TRBJ1-3
ASSQSPGGTGNTIY
>13|TRBV11-2|TRBJ1-3
ASSPLAGSGNTIY